The 9 T cell receptor beta chains below were found in one sample sequenced in a study of shared clonotypes between healthy human individuals. Measured with immunoSEQ multiplex PCR; TCRdb has only the in-frame clones, and not every one. Among a few million clones, over 90% were seen once, and the ten largest hold under 0.45%. Sequencing used naive CD4+ T cells from PBMCs. Specified subset: CD45RA+ positively selected. The source is a man in his late teens or twenties in good health. Some clones in this sample may be carry-over from other donors' samples.

This chain connects TRBV6-5 to TRBJ1-3; tentative D call: TRBD1 (5 bases). The CDR3 is made up of 16 amino acids. Germline CDR1 and CDR2: MNHEY and SVGAGI. V lost 0 bases and J 0 bases, leaving 9 bases between the germline ends. CDR3 amino acids: CASSYSGVSSGNTIYF. CDR3 sequence (DNA): TGTGCCAGCAGTTACTCGGGGGTCTCCTCTGGAAACACCATATATTTT.

The chain recombines TRBV30 with TRBJ2-1, with D perhaps matching TRBD1 (6 bases). The CDR3 length is 15 residues. V shed 3 bases and J shed 0 bases, with 12 bases lying between them. CDR1 is GTSNPN and CDR2 is SVGIG in the germline V gene (reference sequence). In nucleotides, the CDR3 is TGTGCCTGGAGGAAGACAGGAAGCTCCTACAATGAGCAGTTCTTC. Its protein product is CAWRKTGSSYNEQFF.

J is TRBJ2-2 and V is TRBV7-3; the D gene is possibly TRBD2 (5 bases). V lost 4 bases and J 8 bases, leaving 11 bases between the germline ends. CDR1 is SGHTA and CDR2 is FQGTGA in the germline V gene. This CDR3 is built from 13 residues. CDR3 in amino acids: CASSSRGVGELFF. For the CDR3, the DNA is TGTGCCAGCAGCTCCCGGGGAGTGGGGGAGCTGTTTTTT.

The chain recombines TRBV25-1 with TRBJ2-7; no definite D call. The CDR3 covers 14 residues. Trimming removed 5 bases at V and 0 bases at J, with 11 bases between. CDR1 MGHDK and CDR2 SYGVNS come from the germline V gene. In DNA, the CDR3 is TGTGCCAGCAGTCACACACATAACTCCTACGAGCAGTACTTC. This translates into CASSHTHNSYEQYF.

The chain joins TRBV15 to TRBJ1-3; D uncertain. The CDR3 spans 15 residues. Between the trimmed V and J ends, which lost 3 bases and 0 bases, there was a span of 9 bases. Germline-derived CDR1 and CDR2 are LNHNV and YYDKDF (reference sequence). CDR3 residues: CATSSRTDSGNTIYF. DNA for the CDR3: TGTGCCACCAGCAGTCGCACCGACTCTGGAAACACCATATATTTT.

The V gene is TRBV18, the J gene TRBJ1-1, with 9 bases fitting TRBD1. This CDR3 is built from 15 residues. Germline-derived CDR1 and CDR2 are KGHSH and LQKENI. Trimming took 3 bases from V and 4 from J; bases not matched to a gene: 6. The CDR3 region is CASSPTDRGGTEAFF. The CDR3 DNA follows: TGTGCCAGCTCACCTACCGACAGGGGGGGCACTGAAGCTTTCTTT.

V and J are TRBV4-1 and TRBJ2-1; D possibly corresponds to TRBD2 (5 bases). Germline V CDR1 and CDR2: MGHRA, YSYEKL. CDR3 size: 17 residues. V was pared by 8 bases and J by 4 bases, with 24 bases between. The chain's CDR3 is CASQSQNRDLAYNEQFF. CDR3 nucleotide sequence: TGCGCCAGCCAATCTCAAAACCGGGATCTCGCTTACAATGAGCAGTTCTTC.

J is TRBJ1-3 and V is TRBV18; the D gene is possibly TRBD1 (5 bases). The ends were cut back, 3 bases at V and 0 bases at J, with 9 bases in the middle. Germline CDR1 is KGHSH and CDR2 is LQKENI. This CDR3 has 15 residues. The CDR3 DNA reads TGTGCCAGCTCACCGGGGGTGAGCTCTGGAAACACCATATATTTT. Residues: CASSPGVSSGNTIYF.

This chain connects TRBV28 to TRBJ1-2, with a weak D call TRBD1 (5 bases). CDR1 and CDR2 (germline): MDHEN, SYDVKM. Trimming removed 6 bases from V and 8 bases from J, with 7 bases in between. CDR3 length equals 10 residues. CDR3 sequence reads: CASSGDGYTF. The CDR3 DNA reads TGTGCCAGCAGCGGGGACGGCTACACCTTC.